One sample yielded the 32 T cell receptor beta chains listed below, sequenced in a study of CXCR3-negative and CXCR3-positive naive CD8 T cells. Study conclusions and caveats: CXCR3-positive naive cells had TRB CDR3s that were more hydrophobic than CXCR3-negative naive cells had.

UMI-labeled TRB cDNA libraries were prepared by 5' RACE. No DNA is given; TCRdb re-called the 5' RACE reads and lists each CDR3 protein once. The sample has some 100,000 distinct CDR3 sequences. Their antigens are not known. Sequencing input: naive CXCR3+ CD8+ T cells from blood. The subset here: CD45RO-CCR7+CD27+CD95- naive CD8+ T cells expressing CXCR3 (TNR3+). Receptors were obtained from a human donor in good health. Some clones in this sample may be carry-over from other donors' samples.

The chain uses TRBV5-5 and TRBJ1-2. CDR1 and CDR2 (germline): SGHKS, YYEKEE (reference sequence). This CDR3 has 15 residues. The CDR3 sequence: CASSLDSLSNYGYTF.

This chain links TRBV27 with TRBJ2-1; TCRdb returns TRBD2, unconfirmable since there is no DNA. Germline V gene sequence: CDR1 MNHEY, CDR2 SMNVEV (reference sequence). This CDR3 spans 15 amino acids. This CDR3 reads CASSLSAVNYNEQFF.

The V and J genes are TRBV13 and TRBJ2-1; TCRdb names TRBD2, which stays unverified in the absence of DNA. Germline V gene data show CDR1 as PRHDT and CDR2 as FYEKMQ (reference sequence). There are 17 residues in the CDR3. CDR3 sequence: CASSLNGRGSSYNEQFF.

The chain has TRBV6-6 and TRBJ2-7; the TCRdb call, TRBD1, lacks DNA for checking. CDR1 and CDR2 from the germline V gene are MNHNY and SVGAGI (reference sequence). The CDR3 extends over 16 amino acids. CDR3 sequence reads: CASRYNRDRGSYEQYF.

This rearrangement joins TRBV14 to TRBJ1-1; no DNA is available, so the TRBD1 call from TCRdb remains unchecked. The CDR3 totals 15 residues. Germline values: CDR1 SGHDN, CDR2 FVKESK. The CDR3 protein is CASSHWDRGRSEAFF.

The CDR3 reads CASSLLTGPLYEQYF. The V gene is TRBV28, the J gene TRBJ2-7; checking the TCRdb D call of TRBD1 is not possible without DNA. The CDR3 consists of 15 residues. From germline, CDR1 is MDHEN and CDR2 SYDVKM.

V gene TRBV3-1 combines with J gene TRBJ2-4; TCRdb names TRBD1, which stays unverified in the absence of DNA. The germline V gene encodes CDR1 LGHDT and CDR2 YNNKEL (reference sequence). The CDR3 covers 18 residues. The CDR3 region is CASSQGGGLVLAKNIQYF.

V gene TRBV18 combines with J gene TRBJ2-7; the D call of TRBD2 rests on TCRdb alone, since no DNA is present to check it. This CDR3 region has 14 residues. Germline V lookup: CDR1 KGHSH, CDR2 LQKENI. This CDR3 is CASSPGSHSYEQYF. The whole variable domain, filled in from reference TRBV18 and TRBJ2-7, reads NAGVMQNPRHLVRRRGQEARLRCSPMKGHSHVYWYRQLPEEGLKFMVYLQKENIIDESGMPKERFSAEFPKEGPSILRIQQVVRGDSAAYFCASSPGSHSYEQYFGPGTRLTVT.

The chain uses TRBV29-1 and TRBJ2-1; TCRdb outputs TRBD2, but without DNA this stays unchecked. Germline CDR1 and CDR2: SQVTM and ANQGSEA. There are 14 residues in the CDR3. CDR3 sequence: CSVTSGRIYNEQFF.

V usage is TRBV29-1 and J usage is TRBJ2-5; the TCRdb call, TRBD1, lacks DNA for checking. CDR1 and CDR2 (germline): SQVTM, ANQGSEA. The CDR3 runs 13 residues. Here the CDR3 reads CSASGGYQETQYF. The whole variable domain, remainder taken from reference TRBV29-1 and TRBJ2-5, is SAVISQKPSRDICQRGTSLTIQCQVDSQVTMMFWYRQQPGQSLTLIATANQGSEATYESGFVIDKFPISRPNLTFSTLTVSNMSPEDSSIYLCSASGGYQETQYFGPGTRLLVL.

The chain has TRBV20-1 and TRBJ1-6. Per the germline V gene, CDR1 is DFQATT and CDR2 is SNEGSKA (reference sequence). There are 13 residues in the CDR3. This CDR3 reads CSARDHGYSPLHF.

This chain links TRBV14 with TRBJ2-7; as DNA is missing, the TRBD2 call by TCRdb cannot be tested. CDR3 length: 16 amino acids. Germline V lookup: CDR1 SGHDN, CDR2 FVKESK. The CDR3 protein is CASSRQLGAFSYEQYF.

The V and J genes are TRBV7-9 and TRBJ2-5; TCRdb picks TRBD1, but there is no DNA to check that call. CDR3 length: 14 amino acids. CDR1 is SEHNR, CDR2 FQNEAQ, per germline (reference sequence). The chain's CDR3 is CASSQTTGQETQYF.

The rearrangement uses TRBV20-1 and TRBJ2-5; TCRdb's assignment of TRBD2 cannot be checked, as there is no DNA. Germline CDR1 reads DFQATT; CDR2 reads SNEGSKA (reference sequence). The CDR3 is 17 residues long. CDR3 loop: CSARDRSALAGVETQYF.

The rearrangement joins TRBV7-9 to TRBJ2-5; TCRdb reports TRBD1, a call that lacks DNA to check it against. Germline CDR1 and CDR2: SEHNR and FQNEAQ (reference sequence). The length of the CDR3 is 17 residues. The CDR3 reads CASSLAHTTGRQETQYF.

The chain's CDR3 is CASSQRQADHYGYTF. This chain uses TRBV7-9 with TRBJ1-2. The CDR3 spans 15 residues. Germline assignment: CDR1 SEHNR and CDR2 FQNEAQ (reference sequence).

The CDR3 sequence is CASSLSGATDTQYF. V and J are TRBV7-3 and TRBJ2-3. The germline V gene has CDR1 SGHTA and CDR2 FQGTGA. This CDR3 has 14 residues.

The CDR3 sequence is CASSLTGGSTDTQYF. The V gene is TRBV7-9, the J gene TRBJ2-3; TCRdb lists TRBD1, though no DNA is available to test this call. This CDR3 comprises 15 residues. Germline V gene data show CDR1 as SEHNR and CDR2 as FQNEAQ (reference sequence).

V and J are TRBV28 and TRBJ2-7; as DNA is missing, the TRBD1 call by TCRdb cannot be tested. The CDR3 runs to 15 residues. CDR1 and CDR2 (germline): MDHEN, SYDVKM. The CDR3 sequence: CASSFEREAGNEQYF.

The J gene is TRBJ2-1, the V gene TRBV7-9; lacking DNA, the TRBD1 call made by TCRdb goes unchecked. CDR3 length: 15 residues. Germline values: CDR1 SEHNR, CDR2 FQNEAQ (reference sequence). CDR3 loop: CASSLYRGKDDEQFF.

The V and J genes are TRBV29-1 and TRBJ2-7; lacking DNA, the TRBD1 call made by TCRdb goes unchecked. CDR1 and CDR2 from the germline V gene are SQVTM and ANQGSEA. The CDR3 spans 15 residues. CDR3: CSVEAISAQTYEQYF.

CDR3 sequence: CASSFRLAVTETQYF. V and J are TRBV9 and TRBJ2-5; TCRdb's D call, TRBD2, is unchecked because there is no DNA. There are 15 residues in the CDR3. From germline, CDR1 is SGDLS and CDR2 YYNGEE.

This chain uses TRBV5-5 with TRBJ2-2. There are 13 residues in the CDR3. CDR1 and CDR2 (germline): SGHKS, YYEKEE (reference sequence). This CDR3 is CASSPPNTGELFF.

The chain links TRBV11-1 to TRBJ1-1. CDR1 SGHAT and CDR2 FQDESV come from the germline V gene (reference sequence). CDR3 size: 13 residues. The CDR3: CASSLQENTEAFF.

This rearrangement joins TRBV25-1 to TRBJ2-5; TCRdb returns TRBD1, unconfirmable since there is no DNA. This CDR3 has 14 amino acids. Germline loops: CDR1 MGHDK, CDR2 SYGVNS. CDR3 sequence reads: CASSEGAVWETQYF.

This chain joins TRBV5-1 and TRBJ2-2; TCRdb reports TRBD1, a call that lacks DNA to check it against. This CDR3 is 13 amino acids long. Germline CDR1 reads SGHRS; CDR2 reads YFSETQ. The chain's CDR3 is CASSYQGPGELFF.

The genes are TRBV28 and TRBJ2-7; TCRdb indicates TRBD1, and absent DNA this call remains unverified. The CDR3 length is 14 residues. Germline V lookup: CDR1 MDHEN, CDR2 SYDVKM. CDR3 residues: CASSSSTGGNEQYF.

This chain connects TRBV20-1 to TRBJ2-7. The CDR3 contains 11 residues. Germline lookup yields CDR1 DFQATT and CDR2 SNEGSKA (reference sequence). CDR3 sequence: CSARDGYEQYF.

This CDR3 reads CSARDYLTSSYNEQFF. V is TRBV20-1 and J is TRBJ2-1. The CDR3 has 16 residues. Germline CDR1 and CDR2: DFQATT and SNEGSKA (reference sequence).

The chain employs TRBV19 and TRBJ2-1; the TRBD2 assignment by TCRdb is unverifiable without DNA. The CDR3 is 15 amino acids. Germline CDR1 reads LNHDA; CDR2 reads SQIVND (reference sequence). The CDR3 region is CASRPTSGSYNEQFF.

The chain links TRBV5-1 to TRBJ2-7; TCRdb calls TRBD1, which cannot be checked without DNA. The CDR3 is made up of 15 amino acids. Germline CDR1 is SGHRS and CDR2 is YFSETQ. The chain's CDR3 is CASSLVQGAISEQYF. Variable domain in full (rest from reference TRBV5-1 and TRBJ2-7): KAGVTQTPRYLIKTRGQQVTLSCSPISGHRSVSWYQQTPGQGLQFLFEYFSETQRNKGNFPGRFSGRQFSNSRSEMNVSTLELGDSALYLCASSLVQGAISEQYFGPGTRLTVT.

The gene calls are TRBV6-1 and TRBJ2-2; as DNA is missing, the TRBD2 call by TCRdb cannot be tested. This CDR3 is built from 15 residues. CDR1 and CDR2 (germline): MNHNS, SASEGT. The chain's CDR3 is CAIGSLAELTGELFF.